Below, one T cell receptor (beta chain) is given with its context. The same CDR3 is also encoded by other DNA sequences in this sample. Here immunoSEQ multiplex PCR was the method, and the copy in TCRdb shows in-frame clones only, minus some. The sample lists under 85,000 clones, about nine tenths seen once, with roughly 1.5% in the top ten. The V segment lost 4 bases and the J segment 1 base; nucleotides outside the gene matches: 0. The CDR3 is 13 amino acids. The germline V gene has CDR1 SNHLY and CDR2 FYNNEI. The record originates from a study of T cell changes during pregnancy in multiple sclerosis.

The source is a female donor with multiple sclerosis, enrolled in a pregnancy study. V gene TRBV2 combines with J gene TRBJ1-1; TRBD1 aligns across 7 bases. The material sequenced was peripheral blood, taken in the third trimester of pregnancy. DNA for the CDR3: TGTGCCAGCAGTGGACAGGGGAACACTGAAGCTTTCTTT. This encodes CASSGQGNTEAFF.